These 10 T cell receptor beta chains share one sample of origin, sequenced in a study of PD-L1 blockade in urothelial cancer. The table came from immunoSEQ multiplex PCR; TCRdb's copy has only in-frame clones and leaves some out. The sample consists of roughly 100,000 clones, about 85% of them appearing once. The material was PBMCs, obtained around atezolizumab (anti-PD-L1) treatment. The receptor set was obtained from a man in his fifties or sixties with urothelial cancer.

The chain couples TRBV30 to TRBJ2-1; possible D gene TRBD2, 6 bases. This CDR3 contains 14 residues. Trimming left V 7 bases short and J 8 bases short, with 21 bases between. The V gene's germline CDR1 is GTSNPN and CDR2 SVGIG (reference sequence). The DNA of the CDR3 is TGTGCCTCGACCGGGGGTAGCGGCGGGTATGAGCAGTTCTTC. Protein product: CASTGGSGGYEQFF.

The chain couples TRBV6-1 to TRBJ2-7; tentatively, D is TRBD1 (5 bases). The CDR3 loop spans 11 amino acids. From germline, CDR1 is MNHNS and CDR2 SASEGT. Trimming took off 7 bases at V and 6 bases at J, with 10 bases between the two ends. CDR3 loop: CASTGASEQYF. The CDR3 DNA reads TGTGCCAGCACTGGGGCCTCCGAGCAGTACTTC.

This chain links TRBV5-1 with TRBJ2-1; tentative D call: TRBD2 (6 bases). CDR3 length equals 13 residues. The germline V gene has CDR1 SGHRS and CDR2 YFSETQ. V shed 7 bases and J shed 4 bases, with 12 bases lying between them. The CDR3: CASLGGLYNEQFF. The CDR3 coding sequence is TGCGCCAGCTTGGGGGGACTTTACAATGAGCAGTTCTTC.

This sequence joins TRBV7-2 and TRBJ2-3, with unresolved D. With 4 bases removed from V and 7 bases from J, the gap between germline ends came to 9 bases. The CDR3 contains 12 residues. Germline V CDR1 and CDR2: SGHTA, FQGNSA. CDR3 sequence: CASSSSGYTQYF. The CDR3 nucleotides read TGTGCCAGCAGCTCGTCCGGGTATACGCAGTATTTT.

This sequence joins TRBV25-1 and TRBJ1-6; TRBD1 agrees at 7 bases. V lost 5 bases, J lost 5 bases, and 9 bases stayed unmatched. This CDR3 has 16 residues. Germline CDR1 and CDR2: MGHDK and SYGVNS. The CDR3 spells CASSPNSGGHNSPLHF. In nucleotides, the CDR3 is TGTGCCAGCAGTCCTAATTCAGGGGGGCATAATTCACCCCTCCACTTT.

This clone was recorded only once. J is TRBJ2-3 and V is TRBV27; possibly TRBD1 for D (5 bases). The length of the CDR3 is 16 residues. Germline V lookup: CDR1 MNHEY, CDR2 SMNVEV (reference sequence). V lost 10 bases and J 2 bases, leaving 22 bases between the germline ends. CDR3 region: CATTSLQGRVTDTQYF. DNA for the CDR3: TGTGCCACCACATCCCTCCAGGGCCGGGTCACAGATACGCAGTATTTT.

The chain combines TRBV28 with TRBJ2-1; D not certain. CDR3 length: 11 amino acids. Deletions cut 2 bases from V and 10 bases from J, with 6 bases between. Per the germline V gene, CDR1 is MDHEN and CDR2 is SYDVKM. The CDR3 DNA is TGTGCCAGCAGTTTAATCCTGGAGCAGTTCTTC. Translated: CASSLILEQFF.

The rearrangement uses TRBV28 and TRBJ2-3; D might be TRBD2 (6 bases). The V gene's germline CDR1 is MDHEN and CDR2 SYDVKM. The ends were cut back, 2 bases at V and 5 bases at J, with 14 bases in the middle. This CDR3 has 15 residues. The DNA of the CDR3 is TGTGCCAGCAGTTTAGCGGGACCCTTGGGAGATACGCAGTATTTT. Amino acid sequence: CASSLAGPLGDTQYF. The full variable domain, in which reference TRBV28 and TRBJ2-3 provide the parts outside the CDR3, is DVKVTQSSRYLVKRTGEKVFLECVQDMDHENMFWYRQDPGLGLRLIYFSYDVKMKEKGDIPEGYSVSREKKERFSLILESASTNQTSMYLCASSLAGPLGDTQYFGPGTRLTVL.

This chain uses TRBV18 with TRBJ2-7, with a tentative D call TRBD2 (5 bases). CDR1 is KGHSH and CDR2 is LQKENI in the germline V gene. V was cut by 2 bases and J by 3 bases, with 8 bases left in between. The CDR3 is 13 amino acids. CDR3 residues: CASSPGLDYEQYF. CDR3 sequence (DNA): TGTGCCAGCTCACCAGGACTTGACTACGAGCAGTACTTC. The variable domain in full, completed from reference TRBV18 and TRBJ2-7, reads NAGVMQNPRHLVRRRGQEARLRCSPMKGHSHVYWYRQLPEEGLKFMVYLQKENIIDESGMPKERFSAEFPKEGPSILRIQQVVRGDSAAYFCASSPGLDYEQYFGPGTRLTVT.

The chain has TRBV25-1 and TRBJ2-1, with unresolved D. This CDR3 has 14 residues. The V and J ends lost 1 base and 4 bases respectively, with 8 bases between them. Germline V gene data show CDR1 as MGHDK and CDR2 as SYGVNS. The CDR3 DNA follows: TGTGCCAGCAGTGAATTCCAGGTTTACAATGAGCAGTTCTTC. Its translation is CASSEFQVYNEQFF.